A single sample is the source of the 28 T cell receptor beta chains below, sequenced in a study of technical replicates of blood from several donors. TCRdb's copy holds only in-frame clones and misses some; the assay was immunoSEQ multiplex PCR. The sample lists roughly 100,000 clones; 96% were seen once. Sequenced sample: T cells isolated from PBMCs. These TCRs come from a human donor in good health.

This chain uses TRBV7-2 with TRBJ2-1, with 8 bases matching TRBD2. With V trimmed by 1 base and J by 10 bases, 12 bases remained unmatched. Germline CDR1 reads SGHTA; CDR2 reads FQGNSA. This CDR3 has 16 residues. The CDR3: CASSLVTSDPLIEQFF. CDR3 DNA sequence: TGTGCCAGCAGCTTAGTGACTAGCGACCCTCTTATAGAGCAGTTCTTC.

This chain connects TRBV30 to TRBJ1-2; D is undetermined. Germline V gives CDR1 GTSNPN, CDR2 SVGIG (reference sequence). V was shortened by 5 bases and J by 4 bases, with 14 bases between the two germline ends. The CDR3 has 13 amino acids. CDR3 coding DNA: TGTGCCTGGGCCCCCGGAGATGCCTATGGCTACACCTTC. Protein: CAWAPGDAYGYTF.

The chain employs TRBV9 and TRBJ2-5; 8 positions match TRBD2. The ends lost 4 bases at V and 4 bases at J; junction bases unmatched: 9. CDR3 length: 15 residues. Per germline, CDR1 SGDLS and CDR2 YYNGEE. For the CDR3, the DNA is TGTGCCAGCAGCCTCGGACTAGCCGGGGGAGAGACCCAGTACTTC. This translates into CASSLGLAGGETQYF.

Here the CDR3 DNA reads TGTGCCCGACCTAAGACGGGGACCAAAAACATTCAGTACTTC. Translated, it gives CARPKTGTKNIQYF. This chain joins TRBV10-3 and TRBJ2-4, with a tentative D call TRBD2 (5 bases). Per the germline V gene, CDR1 is ENHRY and CDR2 is SYGVKD. V was shortened by 11 bases and J by 2 bases, with 16 bases between the two germline ends. The CDR3 is made up of 14 amino acids.

The CDR3 spells CASSDGQETQYF. The DNA for the CDR3 is TGTGCCAGCAGTGACGGACAGGAGACCCAGTACTTC. The chain has TRBV6-1 and TRBJ2-5, with D possibly TRBD1 on 6 matching bases. Germline V lookup: CDR1 MNHNS, CDR2 SASEGT. The CDR3 sequence is 12 residues long. Trimming removed 3 bases from V and 5 bases from J, with 7 bases in between.

The chain recombines TRBV19 with TRBJ2-7, with D uncertain. In germline, CDR1 is LNHDA, CDR2 SQIVND (reference sequence). Trimming removed 3 bases from V and 1 base from J, with 10 bases in between. This CDR3 contains 14 residues. CDR3 loop: CASSILLQSYEQYF. CDR3 coding DNA: TGTGCCAGTAGTATCCTCCTCCAGTCCTACGAGCAGTACTTC.

This chain uses TRBV7-9 with TRBJ2-7; no definite D call. Trimming cost V 2 bases and J 0 bases, with 8 bases left between them. The germline V gene encodes CDR1 SEHNR and CDR2 FQNEAQ (reference sequence). The CDR3 totals 14 residues. The CDR3 DNA follows: TGTGCCAGCAGCTTACTAACGGTCTCCTACGAGCAGTACTTC. This translates into CASSLLTVSYEQYF.

The gene calls are TRBV5-5 and TRBJ2-5; D gene unclear. Between the trimmed V and J ends, which lost 0 bases and 5 bases, there was a span of 17 bases. Germline V lookup: CDR1 SGHKS, CDR2 YYEKEE (reference sequence). The CDR3 consists of 16 residues. In DNA form, the CDR3 reads TGTGCCAGCAGCTTGGCCGGTGGTAGCAAGTTGGAGACCCAGTACTTC. Residues: CASSLAGGSKLETQYF.

The chain couples TRBV19 to TRBJ2-3, with D perhaps TRBD2 (6 bases). This CDR3 contains 16 residues. Looked up from germline, CDR1 is LNHDA and CDR2 is SQIVND (reference sequence). The V gene lost 5 bases and the J gene lost 4 bases, with 19 bases spanning the gap. This chain's CDR3 is CASSSRGLSSADTQYF. The CDR3 DNA reads as TGTGCCAGTAGTTCTCGGGGCCTATCTAGCGCAGATACGCAGTATTTT.

The chain combines TRBV5-4 with TRBJ2-1, with 9 bases that match TRBD2. The V gene's germline CDR1 is SGHNT and CDR2 YYREEE (reference sequence). The ends lost 0 bases at V and 3 bases at J; junction bases unmatched: 1. The CDR3 is 15 residues long. Written as DNA, the CDR3 is TGTGCCAGCAGCTTGGAAGCGGGAGGCTACAATGAGCAGTTCTTC. This codes for CASSLEAGGYNEQFF. The full variable domain, in which reference TRBV5-4 and TRBJ2-1 provide the parts outside the CDR3, is ETGVTQSPTHLIKTRGQQVTLRCSSQSGHNTVSWYQQALGQGPQFIFQYYREEENGRGNFPPRFSGLQFPNYSSELNVNALELDDSALYLCASSLEAGGYNEQFFGPGTRLTVL.

This chain uses TRBV4-1 with TRBJ2-1; 10 nucleotides agree with TRBD2. Per the germline V gene, CDR1 is MGHRA and CDR2 is YSYEKL. The junction had 5 bases not matched to a gene; V was cut back by 4 bases and J by 5 bases. CDR3 size: 15 residues. Here the CDR3 reads CASSRAGGRDNEQFF. The DNA of the CDR3 is TGCGCCAGCAGCCGAGCGGGAGGGCGGGACAATGAGCAGTTCTTC.

The chain joins TRBV7-9 to TRBJ1-2; perhaps TRBD1 as D (6 bases). The V end was cut by 1 base, the J end by 2 bases, with 11 bases between. Per germline, CDR1 SEHNR and CDR2 FQNEAQ (reference sequence). CDR3 length: 15 amino acids. CDR3 sequence: CASSLVSQGNYGYTF. The CDR3 DNA is TGTGCCAGCAGCTTAGTAAGTCAGGGGAACTATGGCTACACCTTC.

The chain couples TRBV4-1 to TRBJ2-3, with 8 bases matching TRBD2. V lost 1 base, J lost 6 bases, and 6 bases stayed unmatched. Germline V lookup: CDR1 MGHRA, CDR2 YSYEKL. There are 15 residues in the CDR3. Here the CDR3 reads CASSQAGGPFDTQYF. The CDR3 nucleotides are TGCGCCAGCAGCCAAGCGGGGGGGCCATTCGATACGCAGTATTTT.

V gene TRBV5-6 combines with J gene TRBJ2-2; 7 bases align to TRBD1. After removal of 4 bases from V and 1 base from J, the junction contained 7 bases not matched to a gene. Germline assignment: CDR1 SGHDT and CDR2 YYEEEE. The CDR3 covers 16 residues. The CDR3 DNA follows: TGTGCCAGCAGCAGTACAGGGGCGGTGAACACCGGGGAGCTGTTTTTT. Protein product: CASSSTGAVNTGELFF. Full variable domain (rest looked up from reference TRBV5-6 and TRBJ2-2): DAGVTQSPTHLIKTRGQQVTLRCSPKSGHDTVSWYQQALGQGPQFIFQYYEEEERQRGNFPDRFSGHQFPNYSSELNVNALLLGDSALYLCASSSTGAVNTGELFFGEGSRLTVL.

The rearrangement uses TRBV5-6 and TRBJ1-1, with 7 bases that match TRBD1. V lost 4 bases, J lost 3 bases, and 9 bases stayed unmatched. Looked up from germline, CDR1 is SGHDT and CDR2 is YYEEEE. The CDR3 is 15 amino acids. The CDR3, as DNA: TGTGCCAGCAGCCTTAGGACAGGATTCGACACTGAAGCTTTCTTT. Protein product: CASSLRTGFDTEAFF. Variable domain in full (rest from reference TRBV5-6 and TRBJ1-1): DAGVTQSPTHLIKTRGQQVTLRCSPKSGHDTVSWYQQALGQGPQFIFQYYEEEERQRGNFPDRFSGHQFPNYSSELNVNALLLGDSALYLCASSLRTGFDTEAFFGQGTRLTVV.

The chain combines TRBV29-1 with TRBJ2-5, with 7 bases fitting TRBD1. CDR3 length: 13 amino acids. With 7 bases clipped from V and 2 bases from J, the junction kept 7 bases outside the gene matches. Germline CDR1 SQVTM, CDR2 ANQGSEA. Written as DNA, the CDR3 is TGCAGCGCCCTCCGGACAGGACAAGAGACCCAGTACTTC. Encoded protein: CSALRTGQETQYF.

The rearrangement uses TRBV5-4 and TRBJ2-1; 15 nucleotides line up with TRBD2. This CDR3 comprises 16 residues. Looked up from germline, CDR1 is SGHNT and CDR2 is YYREEE (reference sequence). J gave up 5 bases and V 3 bases, and 3 bases lay outside the gene matches. The CDR3 nucleotides read TGTGCCAGCAGCTCGAGGACTAGCGGGGGGGACAATGAGCAGTTCTTC. This encodes CASSSRTSGGDNEQFF.

The V call is TRBV6-6, the J call TRBJ1-2; no definite D call. The CDR3 is 11 residues long. The V and J ends lost 5 bases and 6 bases respectively, with 7 bases between them. Per germline, CDR1 MNHNY and CDR2 SVGAGI (reference sequence). The CDR3 DNA is TGTGCCAGCAGTCCTAATCATGGCTACACCTTC. The encoded protein is CASSPNHGYTF.

The rearrangement uses TRBV28 and TRBJ2-3, with a tentative D call TRBD1 (7 bases). This CDR3 region has 14 residues. Per germline, CDR1 MDHEN and CDR2 SYDVKM. CDR3 nucleotides: TGTGCAACCTCAGGGGGGCAGATAACAGATACGCAGTATTTT. Translated, it gives CATSGGQITDTQYF.

The rearrangement uses TRBV25-1 and TRBJ2-1; D is perhaps TRBD2 (10 bases). With 6 bases removed from V and 10 bases from J, the gap between germline ends came to 31 bases. Germline CDR1 reads MGHDK; CDR2 reads SYGVNS. The CDR3 sequence is 18 residues long. CDR3: CASRSGTGMTSGPEEQFF. The DNA for the CDR3 is TGTGCCAGCAGGTCCGGGACAGGGATGACTAGCGGGCCGGAAGAGCAGTTCTTC.

This chain joins TRBV4-1 and TRBJ2-7; TRBD2 aligns across 7 bases. V lost 7 bases and J lost 2; bases outside the gene matches: 8. The germline gives CDR1 MGHRA, CDR2 YSYEKL. The CDR3 totals 14 residues. DNA of the CDR3: TGCGCCAGCACCCGGGCTAGCGGTGCCTACGAGCAGTACTTC. Its translation is CASTRASGAYEQYF.

The V call is TRBV11-1, the J call TRBJ1-2; D gene uncertain. Deletions cut 5 bases from V and 8 bases from J, with 24 bases between. The CDR3 length is 16 residues. The germline gives CDR1 SGHAT, CDR2 FQDESV (reference sequence). The CDR3 sequence: CASSHQRGSGKLGYTF. CDR3 nucleotide sequence: TGTGCCAGCAGCCACCAACGTGGCTCAGGAAAGTTAGGCTACACCTTC.

This sequence joins TRBV12-5 and TRBJ1-4; 7 positions match TRBD1. This CDR3 contains 23 residues. The germline V gene has CDR1 LGHNT and CDR2 FRNRAP. V shed 2 bases, J shed 5 bases, and the junction held 29 bases outside the gene matches. In nucleotides, the CDR3 is TGTGCTAGTGGTTTGACAATATGGGGGACAGATATCGCGAGCGGGCGGAGCAATGAAAAACTGTTTTTT. Protein product: CASGLTIWGTDIASGRSNEKLFF.

The rearrangement links TRBV21-1 to TRBJ1-5; whether TRBD1, the table's D call, matches the DNA was not checked. TRBV21-1 is flagged as a pseudogene. The CDR3 has 14 amino acids. The CDR3 protein is CASRQGLVGQPQHF. In DNA form, the CDR3 reads TGTGCCAGCAGACAGGGGCTAGTAGGCCAGCCCCAGCATTTT.

This clone is a singleton in its sample. The V gene is TRBV6-5, the J gene TRBJ1-5, with D possibly being TRBD1 (5 bases). The CDR3 consists of 13 residues. Looked up from germline, CDR1 is MNHEY and CDR2 is SVGAGI. V gave up 9 bases and J gave up 3 bases, with 12 bases separating them. The chain's CDR3 is CARDQGPNQPQHF. CDR3 coding DNA: TGTGCCAGAGACCAGGGTCCCAATCAGCCCCAGCATTTT.

The chain combines TRBV9 with TRBJ2-1; 8 bases line up with TRBD2. CDR1 SGDLS and CDR2 YYNGEE come from the germline V gene. Losses at the gene ends were 0 bases for V and 3 bases for J; bases not matched to a gene: 5. CDR3 length equals 16 residues. The CDR3 bases are TGTGCCAGCAGCGTAGTTTCGGGGGGGGGCTACAATGAGCAGTTCTTC. Its translation: CASSVVSGGGYNEQFF.

This chain connects TRBV5-1 to TRBJ2-2; 7 nucleotides agree with TRBD2. Per the germline V gene, CDR1 is SGHRS and CDR2 is YFSETQ. V lost 0 bases to trimming and J lost 6 bases; unmatched junction nucleotides: 5. The CDR3 runs 15 residues. The CDR3 is CASSLDVGGAGELFF. CDR3 nucleotides: TGCGCCAGCAGCTTGGACGTTGGGGGGGCCGGGGAGCTGTTTTTT.

This clone was found a few times. V gene TRBV27 combines with J gene TRBJ1-1; D is uncertain. Trimming stripped 3 bases from V and 10 bases from J, with 12 bases between. Germline V lookup: CDR1 MNHEY, CDR2 SMNVEV (reference sequence). CDR3 length: 12 amino acids. CDR3: CASSFVGSLAFF. Here the CDR3 DNA reads TGTGCCAGCAGTTTTGTAGGGAGTCTAGCTTTCTTT.